This entry concerns a single T cell receptor beta chain. Per the germline V gene, CDR1 is SNHLY and CDR2 is FYNNEI. V was pared by 5 bases and J by 4 bases, with 8 bases between. The CDR3 covers 12 residues. The source of the sample is a study of blood T cell repertoires in COVID-19. Method: immunoSEQ multiplex PCR; TCRdb's copy keeps in-frame clones and lacks some. The sample holds a few hundred thousand clones, approximately 88% seen once. This sequence was found in a woman aged 25 to 39 with COVID-19, enrolled during active disease. This sequence joins TRBV2 and TRBJ1-2; D is uncertain. Sequencing was carried out using peripheral blood. CDR3 coding DNA: TGTGCCAGCAGTAACCCCAGCTATGGCTACACCTTC. As protein: CASSNPSYGYTF.